The 16 T cell receptor beta chains reported below all come from one sample, sequenced in a study of cytomegalovirus exposure and HLA in healthy donors. The PCR ran on 60 Vbeta and 13 Jbeta primers. Libraries were prepared by immunoSEQ multiplex PCR; TCRdb keeps only in-frame clonotypes and omits some of them. The top ten hold roughly 4.3% of the sample, which has around 140,000 clones, 77% seen once. The material sequenced was PBMCs. The receptors come from a male donor in good health and CMV-seronegative.

The gene calls are TRBV2 and TRBJ2-3, with D perhaps matching TRBD2 (5 bases). Trimming removed 6 bases at V and 0 bases at J, with 13 bases between. Looked up from germline, CDR1 is SNHLY and CDR2 is FYNNEI. CDR3 length: 15 amino acids. The CDR3 coding sequence is TGTGCCAGCAGCCAAGGACGGACTAGCACAGATACGCAGTATTTT. This sequence encodes CASSQGRTSTDTQYF.

The J gene is TRBJ2-7, the V gene TRBV6-6; TRBD2 aligns across 10 bases. Trimming cost V 6 bases and J 1 base; bases outside gene matches: 9. The germline CDR1 and CDR2 sequences are MNHNY and SVGAGI (reference sequence). CDR3 size: 16 residues. CDR3 nucleotide sequence: TGTGCCAGCAGCACACCGGGACTAGCGCTTTCCTACGAGCAGTACTTC. As protein: CASSTPGLALSYEQYF.

The chain is built from TRBV19 and TRBJ2-3; TRBD1 aligns across 10 bases. Germline lookup yields CDR1 LNHDA and CDR2 SQIVND (reference sequence). The CDR3 loop spans 14 amino acids. The junction had 5 bases not matched to a gene; V was cut back by 7 bases and J by 4 bases. The CDR3 protein is CASKGTGVSDTQYF. The CDR3 DNA follows: TGTGCCAGTAAAGGGACAGGGGTTTCAGATACGCAGTATTTT.

This chain links TRBV30 with TRBJ2-3; 9 bases line up with TRBD2. J was trimmed by 7 bases and V by 3 bases; bases with no gene match: 14. The CDR3 runs 16 residues. Germline CDR1 and CDR2: GTSNPN and SVGIG (reference sequence). The CDR3 loop is CAWRETLAGEGNTQYF. DNA for the CDR3: TGTGCCTGGAGGGAAACTTTAGCGGGAGAGGGGAATACGCAGTATTTT. Supplemented by reference TRBV30 and TRBJ2-3, the full variable domain reads SQTIHQWPATLVQPVGSPLSLECTVEGTSNPNLYWYRQAAGRGLQLLFYSVGIGQISSEVPQNLSASRPQDRQFILSSKKLLLSDSGFYLCAWRETLAGEGNTQYFGPGTRLTVL.

In this sample, this clone turned up a few times. The gene calls are TRBV6-5 and TRBJ2-1; 8 nucleotides match TRBD2. Per the germline V gene, CDR1 is MNHEY and CDR2 is SVGAGI. Trimming removed 2 bases from V and 9 bases from J; junction bases left unmatched: 3. CDR3 length equals 13 residues. The CDR3 region has the DNA TGTGCCAGCAGTTACCGGGGGGGGAGTGAGCAGTTCTTC. As protein: CASSYRGGSEQFF.

This clone has just one count. This chain connects TRBV7-6 to TRBJ1-3; D not resolved. Trimming cost V 1 base and J 0 bases, with 7 bases left between them. Per the germline V gene, CDR1 is SGHVS and CDR2 is FNYEAQ. The CDR3 totals 15 residues. The CDR3 DNA is TGTGCCAGCAGCTTAGAGCCCTCCTCTGGAAACACCATATATTTT. Its translation is CASSLEPSSGNTIYF.

V usage is TRBV7-9 and J usage is TRBJ1-1, with 7 bases matching TRBD1. The germline CDR1 and CDR2 sequences are SEHNR and FQNEAQ (reference sequence). The V gene end was trimmed by 1 base and the J gene end by 4 bases; junction bases not matched to a gene: 15. The CDR3 covers 18 residues. CDR3 in DNA: TGTGCCAGCAGCTTAGTACGGACAGGTGGGTGGGGAGGCACTGAAGCTTTCTTT. Its protein product is CASSLVRTGGWGGTEAFF.

The chain has TRBV4-2 and TRBJ2-1; D unclear. V shed 0 bases and J shed 3 bases, with 9 bases lying between them. CDR1 and CDR2 from the germline V gene are LGHNA and YNFKEQ. The CDR3 covers 15 residues. CDR3 in DNA: TGTGCCAGCAGCCAAGATCGGGTAGGCTACAATGAGCAGTTCTTC. Translated: CASSQDRVGYNEQFF.

This clone was detected once. This chain links TRBV28 with TRBJ2-5, with D perhaps matching TRBD1 (5 bases). Trimming cost V 2 bases and J 5 bases, with 9 bases left between them. The CDR3 extends over 13 amino acids. Germline V gene sequence: CDR1 MDHEN, CDR2 SYDVKM. CDR3 sequence (DNA): TGTGCCAGCAGTTTAATGCCAGGGGAGACCCAGTACTTC. Translating gives CASSLMPGETQYF.

The genes are TRBV5-8 and TRBJ2-1; D gene uncertain. The CDR3 is made up of 16 amino acids. Germline V gene data show CDR1 as SGHTS and CDR2 as YDEGEE. Between the trimmed V and J ends, which lost 2 bases and 0 bases, there was a span of 12 bases. For the CDR3, the DNA is TGTGCCAGCAGCTTTGCCAGGCGAAGCTCCTACAATGAGCAGTTCTTC. This codes for CASSFARRSSYNEQFF. Full variable domain (outside the CDR3, taken from reference TRBV5-8 and TRBJ2-1): EAGVTQSPTHLIKTRGQQATLRCSPISGHTSVYWYQQALGLGLQFLLWYDEGEERNRGNFPPRFSGRQFPNYSSELNVNALELEDSALYLCASSFARRSSYNEQFFGPGTRLTVL.

The chain combines TRBV2 with TRBJ2-3, with D maybe TRBD2 (6 bases). V lost 8 bases and J 8 bases, leaving 11 bases between the germline ends. CDR3 size: 11 residues. Germline CDR1 and CDR2: SNHLY and FYNNEI. The CDR3 spells CASQTGGTQYF. The DNA for the CDR3 is TGTGCCAGCCAAACCGGGGGTACGCAGTATTTT.

The gene calls are TRBV6-5 and TRBJ1-1; possibly TRBD1 for D (5 bases). The CDR3 is 15 residues long. Trimming shortened V by 7 bases and J by 2 bases, and 17 bases separated the two germline ends. Germline lookup yields CDR1 MNHEY and CDR2 SVGAGI. CDR3 amino acids: CASTNSGGSNTEAFF. The CDR3 nucleotides read TGTGCCAGCACTAACAGCGGGGGTTCTAACACTGAAGCTTTCTTT.

This clone showed up just once. V usage is TRBV15 and J usage is TRBJ2-1, with D possibly being TRBD2 (7 bases). CDR3 length: 16 residues. V was clipped by 0 bases and J by 7 bases, with 16 bases between them. Germline V CDR1 and CDR2: LNHNV, YYDKDF (reference sequence). In nucleotides, the CDR3 is TGTGCCACCAGCAGAGATTCTGGACTAGGGGGGAATGAGCAGTTCTTC. This translates into CATSRDSGLGGNEQFF. Together with reference TRBV15 and TRBJ2-1, the CDR3 gives the full variable domain: DAMVIQNPRYQVTQFGKPVTLSCSQTLNHNVMYWYQQKSSQAPKLLFHYYDKDFNNEADTPDNFQSRRPNTSFCFLDIRSPGLGDTAMYLCATSRDSGLGGNEQFFGPGTRLTVL.

The J gene is TRBJ1-1, the V gene TRBV5-1; D might be TRBD1 (6 bases). CDR1 is SGHRS, CDR2 YFSETQ, per germline. There are 13 residues in the CDR3. V was trimmed by 3 bases and J by 10 bases, leaving 16 bases between them. The chain's CDR3 is CASSSVQGNRAFF. CDR3 nucleotides: TGCGCCAGCAGCTCAGTACAGGGCAATCGAGCTTTCTTT. Full variable domain (missing parts from reference TRBV5-1 and TRBJ1-1): KAGVTQTPRYLIKTRGQQVTLSCSPISGHRSVSWYQQTPGQGLQFLFEYFSETQRNKGNFPGRFSGRQFSNSRSEMNVSTLELGDSALYLCASSSVQGNRAFFGQGTRLTVV.

The V call is TRBV5-4, the J call TRBJ1-1; 11 bases align to TRBD1. V lost 4 bases to trimming and J lost 0 bases; unmatched junction nucleotides: 8. CDR3 length equals 17 residues. Germline V gene sequence: CDR1 SGHNT, CDR2 YYREEE (reference sequence). The CDR3 loop reads CASSVGTGGRLNTEAFF. CDR3 DNA sequence: TGTGCCAGCAGCGTAGGGACAGGGGGGCGCTTGAACACTGAAGCTTTCTTT.

The chain is built from TRBV4-3 and TRBJ1-1; 7 bases align to TRBD1. The V segment lost 1 base and the J segment 0 bases; nucleotides outside the gene matches: 2. There are 15 residues in the CDR3. Germline V CDR1 and CDR2: LGHNA, YSLEER. The CDR3 protein is CASSQVTGVNTEAFF. As DNA, the CDR3 is TGCGCCAGCAGCCAAGTTACAGGGGTGAACACTGAAGCTTTCTTT.